This entry lists 29 T cell receptor beta chains sequenced from one sample in a study of T cell responses to AZD1222 COVID-19 vaccine. Clones were read by immunoSEQ multiplex PCR, and TCRdb kept only the in-frame ones, dropping some. The sample consists of about 110,000 clones, around 90% of them appearing once. This material consisted of peripheral blood, taken on day 0 of AZD1222 vaccination. The origin of the receptors is an adult in good health.

This clone has a single count. The chain links TRBV4-1 to TRBJ2-2, with D possibly being TRBD1 (5 bases). The CDR3 has 16 amino acids. Germline V gene data show CDR1 as MGHRA and CDR2 as YSYEKL. V was cut by 1 base and J by 2 bases, with 11 bases left in between. CDR3 DNA sequence: TGCGCCAGCAGCCAAGTTGCAGGGCTCAACACCGGGGAGCTGTTTTTT. Its translation: CASSQVAGLNTGELFF.

This chain connects TRBV27 to TRBJ1-4; D gene ambiguous. The CDR3 has 12 amino acids. Germline-derived CDR1 and CDR2 are MNHEY and SMNVEV (reference sequence). The V end lost 4 bases, the J end lost 6 bases, and 6 bases lay between the germline ends. In nucleotides, the CDR3 is TGTGCCAGCAGTTCCCGTGATGAAAAACTGTTTTTT. Protein product: CASSSRDEKLFF.

This chain's CDR3 is CASSMTGFYEQYF. For the CDR3, the DNA is TGTGCCAGCAGCATGACAGGGTTTTACGAGCAGTACTTC. The chain joins TRBV21-1 to TRBJ2-7; the table gives TRBD1 as D, unverified against the DNA. TRBV21-1 represents a pseudogene. This CDR3 comprises 13 residues.

In its sample, this clone was seen once. The CDR3, as DNA: TGTGCCAGCAGTGAAGGTTTCCGGGTACAGTACTTC. It codes for CASSEGFRVQYF. The V and J genes are TRBV2 and TRBJ2-7; D gene unclear. Germline V gives CDR1 SNHLY, CDR2 FYNNEI. Deletions cut 1 base from V and 10 bases from J, with 11 bases between. This CDR3 region has 12 residues.

V gene TRBV12-3 or TRBV12-4 combines with J gene TRBJ2-7; D remains ambiguous. The CDR3 is 13 residues long. Trimming removed 8 bases from V and 0 bases from J, with 11 bases in between. CDR3 sequence reads: CASSTSSSYEQYF. CDR3 nucleotide sequence: TGTGCCAGCTCGACTTCGAGCTCCTACGAGCAGTACTTC.

The chain links TRBV2 to TRBJ1-3; a weak D match, TRBD1 (5 bases). There are 17 residues in the CDR3. Germline CDR1 and CDR2: SNHLY and FYNNEI. The V and J ends lost 7 bases and 1 base respectively, with 20 bases between them. The CDR3 bases are TGTGCCAGCAAGGGTCTTGGGGGGATCTTGTCTGGAAACACCATATATTTT. Translating gives CASKGLGGILSGNTIYF.

This chain uses TRBV28 with TRBJ1-6; 7 bases fit TRBD1. This CDR3 spans 12 amino acids. Germline V gene lookup returns CDR1 MDHEN and CDR2 SYDVKM. With 7 bases clipped from V and 7 bases from J, the junction kept 1 base outside the gene matches. The CDR3 DNA reads TGTGCCAGCACAGGGGGGAATTCACCCCTCCACTTT. Protein product: CASTGGNSPLHF.

The chain carries TRBV7-6 and TRBJ2-7; 8 nucleotides align to TRBD2. The CDR3 loop spans 13 amino acids. The J segment lost 6 bases and the V segment lost 1 base, leaving 2 bases of the junction unmatched. The germline CDR1 and CDR2 sequences are SGHVS and FNYEAQ. CDR3 in DNA: TGTGCCAGCAGCTTAGGGACTAGCCGCGAGCAGTACTTC. Its translation: CASSLGTSREQYF.

The chain links TRBV11-2 to TRBJ1-4, with D tentatively TRBD1 (5 bases). The germline V and J ends were trimmed by 3 bases and 8 bases, with 16 bases remaining between them. Germline V gene data show CDR1 as SGHAT and CDR2 as FQNNGV. This CDR3 region has 15 residues. In nucleotides, the CDR3 is TGTGCCAGCAGCTTTTCCGGGACGGCCCAGGAAAAACTGTTTTTT. Its translation is CASSFSGTAQEKLFF.

The V and J genes are TRBV18 and TRBJ1-2; D is unresolved. The germline gives CDR1 KGHSH, CDR2 LQKENI. The CDR3 has 13 residues. V gave up 3 bases and J gave up 0 bases, with 5 bases separating them. CDR3 protein: CASSPAANYGYTF. The CDR3, as DNA: TGTGCCAGCTCACCGGCTGCTAACTATGGCTACACCTTC.

This rearrangement joins TRBV9 to TRBJ1-6; 7 nucleotides line up with TRBD1. This CDR3 region has 15 residues. Germline values: CDR1 SGDLS, CDR2 YYNGEE. Trimming cost V 5 bases and J 8 bases; bases outside gene matches: 10. CDR3 sequence reads: CASSRTGAWDSPLHF. The CDR3, as DNA: TGTGCCAGCAGTAGAACAGGGGCTTGGGATTCACCCCTCCACTTT.

The chain has TRBV6-6 and TRBJ2-3; 9 bases are shared with TRBD1. The CDR3 sequence is 16 residues long. CDR1 and CDR2 (germline): MNHNY, SVGAGI (reference sequence). With V trimmed by 4 bases and J by 2 bases, 7 bases remained unmatched. The CDR3 DNA reads as TGTGCCAGCAGTTCCCACCGGACAGGGGCCACAGATACGCAGTATTTT. Translation: CASSSHRTGATDTQYF.

J is TRBJ2-7 and V is TRBV30; 11 nucleotides align to TRBD1. The junction had 5 bases not matched to a gene; V was cut back by 5 bases and J by 2 bases. Germline values: CDR1 GTSNPN, CDR2 SVGIG (reference sequence). CDR3 size: 14 residues. The CDR3 DNA reads as TGTGCCTGGGATCCGGGACAGGGGGCCTACGAGCAGTACTTC. This codes for CAWDPGQGAYEQYF.

This chain connects TRBV6-5 to TRBJ2-1, with 7 bases fitting TRBD1. Germline V gene sequence: CDR1 MNHEY, CDR2 SVGAGI. The CDR3 is 15 amino acids. V was pared by 6 bases and J by 8 bases, with 13 bases of the junction left unmatched. The CDR3 coding sequence is TGTGCCAGCAGACTGCGGACAGGATCGGTGGATGAGCAGTTCTTC. Translated, it gives CASRLRTGSVDEQFF.

This chain uses TRBV28 with TRBJ2-7; D call uncertain. The CDR3 length is 12 residues. The ends were cut back, 6 bases at V and 4 bases at J, with 10 bases in the middle. Germline-derived CDR1 and CDR2 are MDHEN and SYDVKM. In DNA form, the CDR3 reads TGTGCCAGCAGCACGGAGCAGTACGAGCAGTACTTC. Residues: CASSTEQYEQYF.

The chain joins TRBV6-5 to TRBJ1-4, with 9 bases fitting TRBD1. The junction had 5 bases not matched to a gene; V was cut back by 2 bases and J by 7 bases. This CDR3 spans 15 amino acids. In germline, CDR1 is MNHEY, CDR2 SVGAGI. CDR3 sequence (DNA): TGTGCCAGCAGTTACCGTGGGACAGGGAGTGAAAAACTGTTTTTT. This codes for CASSYRGTGSEKLFF.

This chain joins TRBV5-1 and TRBJ1-1, with 9 bases that match TRBD1. The length of the CDR3 is 14 residues. V dropped 4 bases and J dropped 7; count of bases not matched to a gene: 8. From germline, CDR1 is SGHRS and CDR2 YFSETQ. CDR3 amino acids: CASSQGQGHGEAFF. The CDR3 bases are TGCGCCAGCAGCCAAGGACAGGGGCACGGTGAAGCTTTCTTT.

This chain joins TRBV5-1 and TRBJ1-6; D not certain. This CDR3 contains 15 residues. The V and J ends lost 4 bases and 0 bases respectively, with 8 bases between them. In germline, CDR1 is SGHRS, CDR2 YFSETQ. In nucleotides, the CDR3 is TGCGCCAGCAGCCCCGGGAGCTCCTATAATTCACCCCTCCACTTT. This codes for CASSPGSSYNSPLHF.

This clone occurred once. The genes are TRBV19 and TRBJ1-1; unclear D gene. The length of the CDR3 is 12 residues. Trimming removed 5 bases from V and 11 bases from J, with 15 bases in between. Germline V gene sequence: CDR1 LNHDA, CDR2 SQIVND (reference sequence). This CDR3 reads CASSLTPSDAFF. The CDR3 DNA reads TGTGCCAGTAGTCTGACACCGAGCGATGCTTTCTTT.

The chain combines TRBV11-2 with TRBJ1-4; TRBD1 matches 8 bases. Trimming removed 7 bases from V and 5 bases from J; junction bases left unmatched: 6. From germline, CDR1 is SGHAT and CDR2 FQNNGV. The CDR3 is 14 residues long. The CDR3 coding sequence is TGTGCCAGCACCCGGACAGGGAGAAATGAAAAACTGTTTTTT. It translates to CASTRTGRNEKLFF. Drawing the rest from reference TRBV11-2 and TRBJ1-4, the complete variable domain is EAGVAQSPRYKIIEKRQSVAFWCNPISGHATLYWYQQILGQGPKLLIQFQNNGVVDDSQLPKDRFSAERLKGVDSTLKIQPAKLEDSAVYLCASTRTGRNEKLFFGSGTQLSVL.

The chain has TRBV13 and TRBJ1-2; 7 nucleotides agree with TRBD1. The V gene end was trimmed by 5 bases and the J gene end by 3 bases; junction bases not matched to a gene: 3. The germline V gene has CDR1 PRHDT and CDR2 FYEKMQ (reference sequence). The length of the CDR3 is 13 residues. The CDR3 nucleotides read TGTGCCAGCAGCCCCACAGGGGACTATGGCTACACCTTC. This gives the protein CASSPTGDYGYTF.

This chain connects TRBV5-6 to TRBJ2-3, with D perhaps TRBD1 or TRBD2 (5 bases each). V dropped 4 bases and J dropped 1 base, with 13 bases sitting between them. Germline V gene data show CDR1 as SGHDT and CDR2 as YYEEEE. The CDR3 is 15 amino acids. CDR3 protein: CASSERGFRTDTQYF. As DNA, the CDR3 is TGTGCCAGCAGCGAGAGGGGTTTCCGCACAGATACGCAGTATTTT.

The chain couples TRBV7-3 to TRBJ1-5, with D unclear. CDR1 is SGHTA, CDR2 FQGTGA, per germline. The CDR3 extends over 14 amino acids. V was clipped by 5 bases and J by 9 bases, with 17 bases between them. The CDR3 DNA is TGTGCCAGCAGCCTATCTCCGGGCCAAGGGCCCCAGCATTTT. Translated, it gives CASSLSPGQGPQHF.

The rearrangement links TRBV19 to TRBJ1-5; tentatively, D is TRBD1 (6 bases). Trimming shortened V by 4 bases and J by 3 bases, and 16 bases separated the two germline ends. Germline CDR1 is LNHDA and CDR2 is SQIVND (reference sequence). This CDR3 comprises 16 residues. The CDR3 DNA follows: TGTGCCAGTAGTACGGGGACACCCGGGGTCAATCAGCCCCAGCATTTT. It encodes CASSTGTPGVNQPQHF.

The chain carries TRBV6-4 and TRBJ1-6, with D perhaps TRBD1 (5 bases). This CDR3 contains 18 residues. Trimming stripped 0 bases from V and 5 bases from J, with 17 bases between. Germline values: CDR1 MRHNA, CDR2 SNTAGT. The CDR3 reads CASSDSPPGTGNNSPLHF. CDR3 DNA sequence: TGTGCCAGCAGTGACTCGCCTCCAGGGACGGGGAATAATTCACCCCTCCACTTT.

Here the CDR3 DNA reads TGCAGCCTATATGGGGCGGATGGCTACACCTTC. Amino acid sequence: CSLYGADGYTF. The chain joins TRBV20-1 to TRBJ1-2; TRBD1 might be the D (5 bases). This CDR3 comprises 11 residues. Germline V gives CDR1 DFQATT, CDR2 SNEGSKA (reference sequence).

V usage is TRBV19 and J usage is TRBJ1-6; 9 bases fit TRBD1. This CDR3 region has 14 residues. CDR1 is LNHDA and CDR2 is SQIVND in the germline V gene (reference sequence). V gave up 6 bases and J gave up 7 bases; unmatched junction bases: 4. Here the CDR3 reads CASSGQGRNSPLHF. CDR3 sequence (DNA): TGTGCCAGTAGCGGACAGGGGAGGAATTCACCCCTCCACTTT.

The rearrangement links TRBV6-5 to TRBJ1-6, with unresolved D. V was shortened by 2 bases and J by 7 bases, with 15 bases between the two germline ends. This CDR3 region has 16 residues. Germline V gene sequence: CDR1 MNHEY, CDR2 SVGAGI. In nucleotides, the CDR3 is TGTGCCAGCAGTTACGCCTTTGCGCAAGGGAATTCACCCCTCCACTTT. Translation: CASSYAFAQGNSPLHF.

The rearrangement joins TRBV5-6 to TRBJ1-1; D possibly corresponds to TRBD1 (5 bases). This CDR3 has 12 residues. The germline CDR1 and CDR2 sequences are SGHDT and YYEEEE. Trimming shortened V by 2 bases and J by 8 bases, and 10 bases separated the two germline ends. The CDR3 DNA is TGTGCCAGCAGCTTCCAAGGGACCGAAGCTTTCTTT. It translates to CASSFQGTEAFF.